These 2 T cell receptor beta chains were all obtained from the same sample, sequenced in a study of blood T cells in healthy people across ages. Together with a sample-barcoded 5' primer, a J-beta primer mix was included in a second PCR lasting roughly 6 to 12 cycles. One entry per CDR3 protein, called by TCRdb with MiXCR from the 5' RACE reads. The sample consists of about 760,000 distinct CDR3 sequences, approximately 53% of them appearing once. The sample comprised blood. The source of these receptors is a man aged 40-55 years in good health.

Worth noting for this clonotype: A junction boundary mismatches the germline segment, possibly from a read error. The rearrangement links TRBV5-1 to TRBJ2-3, with D unclear. The CDR3 consists of 15 residues. CDR1 is SGHRS and CDR2 is YFSETQ in the germline V gene. Here the CDR3 DNA reads TGCGCCAGCGGCTTGGCCGACCCTAGCACAGATACGCAGTATTTT. Translating gives CASGLADPSTDTQYF.

This clonotype appeared a few times. The chain employs TRBV7-3 and TRBJ2-6, with D unresolved. Trimming shortened V by 6 bases and J by 9 bases, and 15 bases separated the two germline ends. This CDR3 is 14 amino acids long. Germline V gene data show CDR1 as SGHTA and CDR2 as FQGTGA. The CDR3 reads CASSPLRGDNVLTF. DNA of the CDR3: TGTGCCAGCAGTCCGTTAAGAGGAGACAACGTCCTGACTTTC.